A selection of T cell receptor beta chains follows, all from one sample in a study of blood T cells in healthy people across ages. TCRdb ran MiXCR on the 5' RACE reads and lists one entry per CDR3 protein. Of 750,000 or so distinct CDR3 sequences in the sample, about 25% are singletons; the top ten hold around 9.2%. These data were also filed under a second study, of T cells of mothers and their children.

The sequenced sample was blood. These receptors all stem from a boy aged 5-17 years in good health. Both conserved end residues are part of each CDR3. A D gene is named only where the DNA matches it firmly. Clone size is shown for a subset of rows, as once, few, many or a class of expanded clone.

CDR3 DNA: TGTGCCAGCAGCTTAGCGAGAGGGTCCAACAATGAGCAGTTCTTC
CDR3 protein: CASSLARGSNNEQFF
J gene: TRBJ2-1
clone size: .
D gene: .
V gene: TRBV7-8

CDR3 DNA: TGTGCCAGCAGCCGTGCGGGATCCTACGAGCAGTACTTC
CDR3 protein: CASSRAGSYEQYF
J gene: TRBJ2-7
clone size: many
D gene: .
V gene: TRBV13

CDR3 DNA: TGTGCCAGCAGTCCCGTTAGCACAGATACGCAGTATTTT
CDR3 protein: CASSPVSTDTQYF
J gene: TRBJ2-3
clone size: .
D gene: .
V gene: TRBV12-3/TRBV12-4

CDR3 DNA: TGCGCCAGCAGCCAAGCAGGGTTCAATCAGCCCCAGCATTTT
CDR3 protein: CASSQAGFNQPQHF
J gene: TRBJ1-5
clone size: .
D gene: .
V gene: TRBV4-1

CDR3 DNA: TGTGCCAGCAGCATCCGCATACAAGAGACCCAGTACTTC
CDR3 protein: CASSIRIQETQYF
J gene: TRBJ2-5
clone size: .
D gene: .
V gene: TRBV13

CDR3 DNA: TGTGCCACCAGTGATGAACGGGCCCCAGGGCCTTATGATGAGCAGTTCTTC
CDR3 protein: CATSDERAPGPYDEQFF
J gene: TRBJ2-1
clone size: .
D gene: .
V gene: TRBV24-1

CDR3 DNA: TGCGCCAGCAGTGAGTTGGGACAGGGGCCCTACGAGCAGTACTTC
CDR3 protein: CASSELGQGPYEQYF
J gene: TRBJ2-7
clone size: .
D gene: TRBD1
V gene: TRBV10-2

CDR3 DNA: TGTGCCAGCAGCCCCGGAAGGGTTGGTTCCTACGAGCAGTACTTC
CDR3 protein: CASSPGRVGSYEQYF
J gene: TRBJ2-7
clone size: .
D gene: .
V gene: TRBV4-2

CDR3 DNA: TGTGCCAGCAGTTCCAAGATCTCTGGGGCCAACGTCCTGACTTTC
CDR3 protein: CASSSKISGANVLTF
J gene: TRBJ2-6
clone size: .
D gene: .
V gene: TRBV12-3/TRBV12-4

CDR3 DNA: TGTGCCAGCAGTACTAGCAGGGGTCGGAAAATGAACACTGAAGCTTTCTTT
CDR3 protein: CASSTSRGRKMNTEAFF
J gene: TRBJ1-1
clone size: .
D gene: .
V gene: TRBV6-5

CDR3 DNA: TGCAGTGCTATCGAGGGGATCAGTGAAAAACTGTTTTTT
CDR3 protein: CSAIEGISEKLFF
J gene: TRBJ1-4
clone size: .
D gene: .
V gene: TRBV20-1

CDR3 DNA: TGTGCCAGCAGCCCCGAGGGGAAAAACTACGAGCAGTACTTC
CDR3 protein: CASSPEGKNYEQYF
J gene: TRBJ2-7
clone size: once
D gene: .
V gene: TRBV13

CDR3 DNA: TGCAGTGCTAGGTTCCGGGACAGGGGCTACGAGCAGTACTTC
CDR3 protein: CSARFRDRGYEQYF
J gene: TRBJ2-7
clone size: .
D gene: TRBD1
V gene: TRBV20-1

CDR3 DNA: TGTGCCGGAGGGACAGGGGCGATCTATGGCTACACCTTC
CDR3 protein: CAGGTGAIYGYTF
J gene: TRBJ1-2
clone size: .
D gene: TRBD1
V gene: TRBV28

CDR3 DNA: TGTGCCAGCGGGTTCCAGGGGGAGGGAAGCTATGGCTACACCTTC
CDR3 protein: CASGFQGEGSYGYTF
J gene: TRBJ1-2
clone size: .
D gene: TRBD1
V gene: TRBV4-2

CDR3 DNA: TGTGCCAGCAGCTTAGAGGGGGCGGCCAAAAACATTCAGTACTTC
CDR3 protein: CASSLEGAAKNIQYF
J gene: TRBJ2-4
clone size: .
D gene: TRBD1
V gene: TRBV7-9

CDR3 DNA: TGTGCCACCAGCAGAAGGACAGGGTGGGCAGATACGCAGTATTTT
CDR3 protein: CATSRRTGWADTQYF
J gene: TRBJ2-3
clone size: .
D gene: TRBD1
V gene: TRBV15

CDR3 DNA: TGCAGTGCTAGACAGAGAAAAGAGACCCAGTACTTC
CDR3 protein: CSARQRKETQYF
J gene: TRBJ2-5
clone size: once
D gene: .
V gene: TRBV20-1

CDR3 DNA: TGCGCCAGCAGCCAAGCTAGTGGGGACAGGGATTTTGGCTACACCTTC
CDR3 protein: CASSQASGDRDFGYTF
J gene: TRBJ1-2
clone size: .
D gene: TRBD1
V gene: TRBV4-3

CDR3 DNA: TGTGCCAGTAAGCCACTAGGGGACAGGGGTTCGACTTCACCCCTCCACTTT
CDR3 protein: CASKPLGDRGSTSPLHF
J gene: TRBJ1-6
clone size: .
D gene: TRBD1
V gene: TRBV19

CDR3 DNA: TGTGCCAGCAGCTCAGAGGGTAGCCTGGGCTACGAGCAGTACTTC
CDR3 protein: CASSSEGSLGYEQYF
J gene: TRBJ2-7
clone size: .
D gene: .
V gene: TRBV9

CDR3 DNA: TGCGCCAGCCCCTGGGACAGCTACACCTTC
CDR3 protein: CASPWDSYTF
J gene: TRBJ1-2
clone size: many
D gene: .
V gene: TRBV4-1

CDR3 DNA: TGCAGCGTTTTTGGAATCGGTGGCTACACCTTC
CDR3 protein: CSVFGIGGYTF
J gene: TRBJ1-2
clone size: .
D gene: .
V gene: TRBV29-1

CDR3 DNA: TGCAGCGTTTGGTCTGGGGCCAACGTCCTGACTTTC
CDR3 protein: CSVWSGANVLTF
J gene: TRBJ2-6
clone size: few
D gene: .
V gene: TRBV29-1

CDR3 DNA: TGTGCCAGCAGTTTAGGTCTAGCGAGGGACGAGCAGTACTTC
CDR3 protein: CASSLGLARDEQYF
J gene: TRBJ2-7
clone size: .
D gene: .
V gene: TRBV12-3/TRBV12-4

CDR3 DNA: TGCAGCGTTTGGACGAACGGGGCCAACGTCCTGACTTTC
CDR3 protein: CSVWTNGANVLTF
J gene: TRBJ2-6
clone size: .
D gene: .
V gene: TRBV29-1

CDR3 DNA: TGCAGCGTTCCCGCGACTAGCGGGGCCTACAATGAGCAGTTCTTC
CDR3 protein: CSVPATSGAYNEQFF
J gene: TRBJ2-1
clone size: .
D gene: TRBD2
V gene: TRBV29-1

CDR3 DNA: TGTGCCAGCAGTTTCGAAGGAGCCAGCTCCTACAATGAGCAGTTCTTC
CDR3 protein: CASSFEGASSYNEQFF
J gene: TRBJ2-1
clone size: .
D gene: .
V gene: TRBV12-3/TRBV12-4

CDR3 DNA: TGTGCCACCAGCAGGTATTTCGGGACAGACTTCACTGAAGCTTTCTTT
CDR3 protein: CATSRYFGTDFTEAFF
J gene: TRBJ1-1
clone size: .
D gene: TRBD1
V gene: TRBV15

CDR3 DNA: TGTGCCACCAGCAGGGTGCAGAACACTGAAGCTTTCTTT
CDR3 protein: CATSRVQNTEAFF
J gene: TRBJ1-1
clone size: .
D gene: .
V gene: TRBV15

CDR3 DNA: TGTGCCAGCAGCTTAATCGGAGGATCTGGGGCCAACGTCCTGACTTTC
CDR3 protein: CASSLIGGSGANVLTF
J gene: TRBJ2-6
clone size: .
D gene: .
V gene: TRBV7-2

CDR3 DNA: TGTGCCAGCAAACATGGGGACTATGGCTACACCTTC
CDR3 protein: CASKHGDYGYTF
J gene: TRBJ1-2
clone size: once
D gene: .
V gene: TRBV6-5

CDR3 DNA: TGTGCCACCGGGGTAGCGGGGGGAGGAGAGCAGTACTTC
CDR3 protein: CATGVAGGGEQYF
J gene: TRBJ2-7
clone size: .
D gene: TRBD2
V gene: TRBV6-1